Each of the 18 T cell receptor beta chains below was sequenced from the same sample in a study of T-cell memory formation after mild COVID-19 (dated by TCRdb to the early 2020s). The library was produced with 5' RACE. The data were produced on an Illumina NovaSeq 6000. TCRdb applied fastp at Q25 and MiXCR to the public reads, then kept only in-frame beta chains. Each entry merges the rows of one CDR3 protein and shows their most common DNA and genes. The sample data list hundreds of thousands of distinct CDR3 sequences, and about 20% of these were observed just once. Approximately 8.4% of the sample is taken by the ten largest. The sample taken for sequencing was PBMCs or a T cell subset sorted from them (not recorded which). These receptors were collected from an adult woman who had mild COVID-19 (a few samples of this study predate the infection). The sample titles of this study are shuffled in the database, so cell type and time point are left out; the donor was told from shared clones.

At least ten counts were recorded for this clonotype. This rearrangement joins TRBV5-5 to TRBJ1-1, with D hard to call. The CDR3 is made up of 13 amino acids. Trimming shortened V by 4 bases and J by 7 bases, and 14 bases separated the two germline ends. Germline V gives CDR1 SGHKS, CDR2 YYEKEE (reference sequence). CDR3 loop: CASSRTTGSEAFF. The DNA of the CDR3 is TGTGCCAGCAGCCGTACGACCGGGAGTGAAGCTTTCTTT.

The chain links TRBV7-3 to TRBJ1-1; D call uncertain. Between the trimmed V and J ends, which lost 2 bases and 9 bases, there was a span of 10 bases. Germline assignment: CDR1 SGHTA and CDR2 FQGTGA. The CDR3 totals 12 residues. DNA for the CDR3: TGTGCCAGCAGCTTACCGGATGGTCAAGCTTTCTTT. This gives the protein CASSLPDGQAFF.

This clonotype has more than one count but fewer than ten. The chain is built from TRBV6-4 and TRBJ2-3; 9 nucleotides agree with TRBD2. Germline V gives CDR1 MRHNA, CDR2 SNTAGT. This CDR3 comprises 15 residues. The J segment lost 3 bases and the V segment lost 3 bases, leaving 4 bases of the junction unmatched. The CDR3 DNA sequence: TGTGCCAGCAGTGATGCGGGAGGGCCGACAGATACGCAGTATTTT. This sequence encodes CASSDAGGPTDTQYF.

The chain couples TRBV12-3 or TRBV12-4 to TRBJ1-1; TRBD1 might be the D (6 bases). V lost 6 bases to trimming and J lost 3 bases, with 11 bases between them. The CDR3 covers 13 residues. The CDR3 reads CASRTQGYTEAFF. DNA of the CDR3: TGTGCCAGCAGAACTCAGGGGTACACTGAAGCTTTCTTT.

This clonotype has more than one count but fewer than ten. The rearrangement joins TRBV3-1 to TRBJ1-1; D possibly corresponds to TRBD1 (5 bases). The CDR3 has 17 amino acids. Germline CDR1 LGHDT, CDR2 YNNKEL (reference sequence). V was cut by 0 bases and J by 6 bases, with 20 bases left in between. The CDR3 sequence is CASSQERISLQGSEAFF. Here the CDR3 DNA reads TGTGCCAGCAGCCAAGAACGAATCTCTCTCCAGGGCTCTGAAGCTTTCTTT. The whole variable domain, filled in from reference TRBV3-1 and TRBJ1-1, reads DTAVSQTPKYLVTQMGNDKSIKCEQNLGHDTMYWYKQDSKKFLKIMFSYNNKELIINETVPNRFSPKSPDKAHLNLHINSLELGDSAVYFCASSQERISLQGSEAFFGQGTRLTVV.

A few counts support this clonotype. The chain recombines TRBV7-6 with TRBJ2-7, with 9 bases fitting TRBD1. V lost 5 bases to trimming and J lost 6 bases; unmatched junction nucleotides: 8. Germline CDR1 SGHVS, CDR2 FNYEAQ. This CDR3 contains 14 residues. The CDR3 region has the DNA TGTGCCAGCAGCCGGGGACAGGGCTTGTCCGAGCAGTACTTC. This sequence encodes CASSRGQGLSEQYF.

A few counts support this clonotype. The gene calls are TRBV9 and TRBJ1-2; D gene unclear. Germline-derived CDR1 and CDR2 are SGDLS and YYNGEE. Trimming took off 4 bases at V and 4 bases at J, with 8 bases between the two ends. The CDR3 spans 12 residues. CDR3 sequence reads: CASSLESYGYTF. The CDR3 DNA reads as TGTGCCAGCAGCTTAGAGTCCTATGGCTACACCTTC.

The rearrangement uses TRBV2 and TRBJ2-7, with TRBD2 matching over 9 bases. In germline, CDR1 is SNHLY, CDR2 FYNNEI. The CDR3 totals 16 residues. V was clipped by 6 bases and J by 5 bases; unmatched bases: 14. CDR3 nucleotide sequence: TGTGCCAGCAGCCTAGATATTAGCGGGAGTTTCAACGAGCAGTACTTC. Its translation: CASSLDISGSFNEQYF.

This clonotype has only a few counts. V gene TRBV7-3 combines with J gene TRBJ2-2; 8 nucleotides align to TRBD1. This CDR3 has 15 amino acids. J lost 3 bases, V lost 5 bases, and 5 bases had no gene match. CDR1 and CDR2 (germline): SGHTA, FQGTGA. CDR3 protein: CASSPRQGYTGELFF. The CDR3 DNA is TGTGCCAGCAGCCCAAGACAGGGGTACACCGGGGAGCTGTTTTTT.

J is TRBJ2-3 and V is TRBV11-2; TRBD2 is a possible D gene (6 bases). The CDR3 has 16 residues. V lost 5 bases and J 8 bases, leaving 23 bases between the germline ends. Germline assignment: CDR1 SGHAT and CDR2 FQNNGV. The CDR3, as DNA: TGTGCCAGCAGCGCGCCGGGACTTCAGTACCAGGCTACGCAGTATTTT. Translating gives CASSAPGLQYQATQYF.

J is TRBJ2-5 and V is TRBV18; D gene uncertain. The V gene lost 2 bases and the J gene lost 7 bases, with 14 bases spanning the gap. Germline V CDR1 and CDR2: KGHSH, LQKENI. This CDR3 is built from 14 residues. The CDR3 nucleotides read TGTGCCAGCTCACCAAACTTGGGTGATGGGACCCAGTACTTC. It is translated as CASSPNLGDGTQYF.

This clonotype has more than one count but fewer than ten. J is TRBJ1-6 and V is TRBV6-5, with a tentative D call TRBD1 (5 bases). This CDR3 spans 16 amino acids. The ends were cut back, 0 bases at V and 4 bases at J, with 10 bases in the middle. Germline loops: CDR1 MNHEY, CDR2 SVGAGI. CDR3 coding DNA: TGTGCCAGCAGTTACTCGGAGGACATGTATAATTCACCCCTCCACTTT. As protein: CASSYSEDMYNSPLHF.

This clonotype has a handful of counts. The chain combines TRBV6-5 with TRBJ2-5, with no clear D. The ends were cut back, 6 bases at V and 4 bases at J, with 9 bases in the middle. Germline CDR1 and CDR2: MNHEY and SVGAGI. The CDR3 has 12 amino acids. CDR3 protein: CASRSLLETQYF. CDR3 bases: TGTGCCAGCAGATCACTCCTAGAGACCCAGTACTTC.

J is TRBJ1-6 and V is TRBV5-6; possible D gene TRBD1, 5 bases. From germline, CDR1 is SGHDT and CDR2 YYEEEE. CDR3 size: 14 residues. V lost 0 bases, J lost 8 bases, and 9 bases lay in between. CDR3 residues: CASSLGRADSPLHF. The CDR3 nucleotides are TGTGCCAGCAGCTTGGGCAGGGCAGATTCACCCCTCCACTTT.

This clonotype was seen a few times. V and J are TRBV7-9 and TRBJ1-2; tentative D call: TRBD1 (6 bases). Germline V gene lookup returns CDR1 SEHNR and CDR2 FQNEAQ (reference sequence). Trimming took 5 bases from V and 0 from J, leaving 13 bases between them. This CDR3 is built from 15 residues. CDR3 DNA: TGTGCCAGCAGCCCCGGAGGGGGTTCTAACTATGGCTACACCTTC. Translation: CASSPGGGSNYGYTF.

This chain connects TRBV7-9 to TRBJ2-7; TRBD2 matches 7 bases. Trimming at V came to 4 bases and at J to 2 bases, leaving 11 bases not matched to a gene. From germline, CDR1 is SEHNR and CDR2 FQNEAQ (reference sequence). The CDR3 is 16 amino acids. The CDR3 DNA reads TGTGCCAGCAGCTCGGATTGGGAGGGTGGAACCTACGAGCAGTACTTC. Amino acid sequence: CASSSDWEGGTYEQYF.

The chain joins TRBV4-1 to TRBJ1-1, with 11 bases that match TRBD1. This CDR3 has 17 amino acids. Germline values: CDR1 MGHRA, CDR2 YSYEKL. The V gene end was trimmed by 4 bases and the J gene end by 10 bases; junction bases not matched to a gene: 17. Here the CDR3 DNA reads TGCGCCAGCAGCCTCAAAGCCGGGACAGGGGGGAGTGAGGGAGCTTTCTTT. This gives the protein CASSLKAGTGGSEGAFF.

The V gene is TRBV6-1, the J gene TRBJ2-4; maybe TRBD2 (6 bases). CDR1 is MNHNS, CDR2 SASEGT, per germline. Trimming left V 1 base short and J 5 bases short, with 9 bases between. The CDR3 is made up of 14 amino acids. CDR3 amino acids: CASSEVTGENIQYF. CDR3 DNA: TGTGCCAGCAGTGAAGTTACGGGGGAAAACATTCAGTACTTC.